This entry lists 8 T cell receptor beta chains sequenced from one sample in a study of cytomegalovirus exposure and HLA in healthy donors. The PCR contained 60 Vbeta and 13 Jbeta primers. TCRdb keeps only in-frame clones here, not all; method: immunoSEQ multiplex PCR. Of 160,000 or so clones detected, around 79% appear once; the ten largest clones hold about 0.5%. The sample taken for sequencing was PBMCs. All receptors come from a woman in her forties or fifties in good health and CMV-seronegative.

The chain uses TRBV20-1 and TRBJ2-5; weak D call: TRBD1 (6 bases). The germline V gene has CDR1 DFQATT and CDR2 SNEGSKA (reference sequence). V was cut by 5 bases and J by 13 bases, with 17 bases left in between. This CDR3 has 11 amino acids. CDR3 DNA: TGCAGTGCTGCGGTTGGGGGCCGGAGGTACTTC. Amino acids: CSAAVGGRRYF.

The CDR3 nucleotides read TGTGCCAGCATGCATTCAGCGGGATTCGAGCAGTACTTC. This translates into CASMHSAGFEQYF. The chain combines TRBV11-2 with TRBJ2-7; 7 bases match TRBD2. Germline CDR1 SGHAT, CDR2 FQNNGV. The CDR3 spans 13 residues. J was trimmed by 6 bases and V by 7 bases; bases with no gene match: 9.

As regards this clone: The CDR3 end shows no conserved phenylalanine or tryptophan, and so a read error is likely. The DNA is omitted, as the CDR3 cannot be located on it reliably, and the CDR3 follows TCRdb's listing. This chain's CDR3 is CASSEGRR. The rearrangement uses TRBV3-1 (or the pseudogene TRBV3-2) and TRBJ1-2. CDR1 is LGHDT, CDR2 YNNKEL, per germline (reference sequence). The CDR3 has 8 residues if both end residues are counted.

V is TRBV6-1 and J is TRBJ2-7; D remains ambiguous. The CDR3 loop spans 13 amino acids. CDR1 MNHNS and CDR2 SASEGT come from the germline V gene. Trimming took 7 bases from V and 4 from J, leaving 14 bases between them. CDR3 in DNA: TGTGCCAGCACGCCCCCCACTACTTACGAGCAGTACTTC. Its protein product is CASTPPTTYEQYF.

This chain uses TRBV5-1 with TRBJ1-1; perhaps TRBD1 as D (6 bases). Per the germline V gene, CDR1 is SGHRS and CDR2 is YFSETQ. This CDR3 comprises 14 residues. Trimming took off 0 bases at V and 3 bases at J, with 9 bases between the two ends. The CDR3 is CASSLAGVDTEAFF. The CDR3 coding sequence is TGCGCCAGCAGCTTGGCAGGGGTGGACACTGAAGCTTTCTTT.

The chain links TRBV10-3 to TRBJ2-5; the D gene is possibly TRBD1 (6 bases). The length of the CDR3 is 12 residues. The germline V and J ends were trimmed by 10 bases and 1 base, with 10 bases remaining between them. Germline CDR1 and CDR2: ENHRY and SYGVKD. CDR3 region: CATRTAQETQYF. In DNA, the CDR3 is TGTGCCACCCGGACAGCCCAAGAGACCCAGTACTTC.

The V gene is TRBV10-2, the J gene TRBJ2-7; 9 nucleotides align to TRBD2. The V and J ends lost 6 bases and 4 bases, in that order; junction bases with no gene match: 4. Germline V gene sequence: CDR1 WSHSY, CDR2 SAAADI. This CDR3 spans 13 amino acids. The CDR3 loop is CASRPGLAYEQYF. The CDR3 DNA reads TGCGCCAGCAGGCCGGGACTAGCTTACGAGCAGTACTTC.

The chain links TRBV6-1 to TRBJ2-5, with 9 bases matching TRBD1. TRBJ2-7 matches the DNA end more closely, so the J call is doubtful. The CDR3 contains 14 residues. Per germline, CDR1 MNHNS and CDR2 SASEGT. CDR3 DNA sequence: TGTGCCAGCAGTCGGGACAGGGCGTACTACGAGCAGTACTTC. It codes for CASSRDRAYYEQYF.